The clone carrying this T cell receptor (beta chain) came up a few times. No antigen is known for it. The junction had 8 bases not matched to a gene; V was cut back by 5 bases and J by 7 bases. This CDR3 is 14 amino acids long. Germline V gene lookup returns CDR1 MNHEY and CDR2 SMNVEV (reference sequence). This sample stems from a study of blood T cells in healthy people across ages. Points from the study as a whole: Estimates based on one million T cells were treated as lower bounds. As age increased, TCR beta diversity per million T cells fell in a roughly linear fashion. Naive CD4+ cell counts and diversity both ran higher in long-lived than in aged donors.

Then a second PCR, running roughly 6 to 11 cycles, was carried out with a sample-barcoded 5' primer and a J-beta primer mix. Each cDNA molecule, via a template-switch adaptor with 12 random nucleotides, was tagged. From the 5' RACE reads, TCRdb called clonotypes with MiXCR, one entry per CDR3 protein. The sample consists of 550,000 to 750,000 distinct CDR3 sequences, 20% to 25% of them appearing once. The chain couples TRBV27 to TRBJ1-2; 9 nucleotides match TRBD1. The sequence came from a man aged 65 to 79 in good health. Material: blood. CDR3 in DNA: TGTGCCAGCAGTCCAAGGACAGGGGAGCGTGGCTACACCTTC. Translating gives CASSPRTGERGYTF.